What follows describes a single TCR beta chain. The antigen remains unidentified. TCRdb re-derived calls from the RT-PCR reads in MiXCR, one entry per CDR3 protein. The top ten hold 10% of the sample, which has hundreds of thousands of distinct CDR3 sequences, over 20% seen once. The sample is drawn from a study of response to subunit inactivated influenza vaccine. Overall study results and limits: With each seasonal influenza vaccination, the authors suggested, few new T cells are recruited.

Trimming cost V 9 bases and J 4 bases, with 18 bases left between them. The CDR3 has 15 amino acids. CDR1 is MNHNS, CDR2 SASEGT, per germline. The chain couples TRBV6-1 to TRBJ2-2, with D possibly being TRBD2 (5 bases). The receptor was isolated from a man between 50 and 69 years old who received an inactivated influenza vaccine. The source was PBMCs from blood, collected about 20 months after vaccination. The CDR3 nucleotides are TGTGCCAGTCAAATCGGGCTAGCCAGCACCGGGGAGCTGTTTTTT. Encoded protein: CASQIGLASTGELFF.